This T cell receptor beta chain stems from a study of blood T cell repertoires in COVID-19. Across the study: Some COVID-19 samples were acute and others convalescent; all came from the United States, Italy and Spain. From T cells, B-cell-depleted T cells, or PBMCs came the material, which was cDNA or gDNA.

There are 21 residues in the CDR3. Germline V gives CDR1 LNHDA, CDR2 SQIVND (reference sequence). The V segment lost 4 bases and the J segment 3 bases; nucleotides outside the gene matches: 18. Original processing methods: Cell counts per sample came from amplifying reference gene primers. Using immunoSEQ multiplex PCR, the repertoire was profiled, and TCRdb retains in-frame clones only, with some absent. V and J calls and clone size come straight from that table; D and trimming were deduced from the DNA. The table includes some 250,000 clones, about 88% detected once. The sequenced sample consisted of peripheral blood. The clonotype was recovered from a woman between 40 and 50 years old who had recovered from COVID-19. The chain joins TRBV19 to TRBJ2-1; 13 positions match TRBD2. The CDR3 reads CASSTKPGLAGYKGFYNEQFF. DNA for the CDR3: TGTGCCAGTAGTACCAAACCGGGACTAGCGGGATACAAGGGTTTCTACAATGAGCAGTTCTTC.